One and the same sample provided the 2 T cell receptor beta chains below, sequenced in a study of blood T cell repertoires in COVID-19 (dated by TCRdb to the early 2020s). Library generation was performed with the immunoSEQ multiplex PCR assay. TCRdb's version of the immuneACCESS table is confined to in-frame rearrangements and falls short of the full clone set. An unresolved V gene accounts for under half of the shortfall where checked; the remainder is of unknown origin. The sample includes 120,000 to 150,000 clones, with approximately 84% observed a single time. The top ten clonotypes cover over 5% of the sample. The sequenced material came from peripheral blood. The receptors here all came from a human donor in a cohort sampled during active COVID-19.

The CDR3 protein is CASSLGRENTEAFF. CDR3 in DNA: TGTGCCAGCAGTTTAGGGCGGGAGAACACTGAAGCTTTCTTT. This chain links TRBV28 with TRBJ1-1; D gene ambiguous. Per the germline V gene, CDR1 is MDHEN and CDR2 is SYDVKM. The CDR3 is 14 amino acids. Deletions cut 2 bases from V and 1 base from J, with 8 bases between.

CDR3 residues: CASSVGPGVSGNTIYF. Written as DNA, the CDR3 is TGTGCCAGCAGCGTGGGGCCTGGTGTGTCTGGAAACACCATATATTTT. The V call is TRBV9, the J call TRBJ1-3, with D tentatively TRBD1 (5 bases). V lost 2 bases to trimming and J lost 1 base, with 13 bases between them. The CDR3 covers 16 residues. Germline loops: CDR1 SGDLS, CDR2 YYNGEE.